This TCR beta chain originates from a study of molecular identifiers for immune sequencing clone quantification. Findings of the study overall: In naive cells, under 1% of molecules belonged to clones above 20 RNA copies, against over 99% in effector cells.

Using its own MiXCR run on the PCR reads, TCRdb lists one record per CDR3 protein. The sample lists over 550,000 distinct CDR3 sequences, 25% seen once, with 0.78% in the top ten. This clonotype was observed at least ten times. The antigen remains undetermined. This CDR3 contains 15 residues. Germline V gives CDR1 MGHRA, CDR2 YSYEKL. With 5 bases clipped from V and 6 bases from J, the junction kept 10 bases outside the gene matches. The sample taken for sequencing was naive CD8+ T cells from blood, with Jurkat cell RNA spiked in. Subset of the sample: FACS-sorted CD8+CD4-CCR7+CD45RA+ naive T cells. The clonotype was recovered from a human donor in good health. Some libraries in this study had Jurkat cell RNA spiked in. The gene calls are TRBV4-1 and TRBJ1-5; TRBD1 matches 7 bases. CDR3 sequence: CASSFDRAMVQPQHF. In DNA, the CDR3 is TGCGCCAGCAGCTTCGACAGGGCGATGGTTCAGCCCCAGCATTTT.